This T cell receptor (beta chain) was obtained from a study of blood T cell repertoires in COVID-19. Study information: Spain, Italy and the United States supplied samples that represented acute and convalescent COVID-19. Nucleic acid was either cDNA or gDNA, and it came from T cells, B-cell-depleted T cells, or PBMCs.

In the authors' methods: Estimates of nucleated cell counts were drawn from the amplification of reference gene primers. Only in-frame clones appear in the TCRdb table, and some are missing; sequencing was by immunoSEQ multiplex PCR. V and J calls and clone size follow that table, whereas D and trimming were derived from the DNA. The sample includes 120,000 or so clones, around 74% of them seen just once. Between the trimmed V and J ends, which lost 6 bases and 6 bases, there was a span of 20 bases. This CDR3 has 15 residues. Germline V gene data show CDR1 as MNHEY and CDR2 as SMNVEV (reference sequence).

This sequence joins TRBV27 and TRBJ1-1; D not resolved. The sequenced sample was peripheral blood. The clonotype originates from a man aged 60 to 75 with acute or convalescent COVID-19. CDR3 in amino acids: CASRQGVAYGAEAFF. Here the CDR3 DNA reads TGTGCCAGCAGGCAAGGCGTAGCTTACGGGGCTGAAGCTTTCTTT.